A single sample is the source of the 17 T cell receptor beta chains below, sequenced in a study of blood T cells in healthy people across ages. It was with a sample-barcoded 5' primer and a J-beta primer mix that a second PCR of about 6 to 12 cycles was run. TCRdb fed the 5' RACE reads into MiXCR, producing one record per CDR3 protein. The data hold 800,000 or so distinct CDR3 sequences, with about 25% observed a single time. The data were also submitted as part of a second study, on T cells of mothers and their children.

The specimen was blood. The receptors here all came from a boy between 10 and 17 years old in good health.

Here the CDR3 reads CASSPGQGLSQYF. The DNA of the CDR3 is TGTGCCAGCAGCCCGGGACAGGGACTGTCCCAGTACTTC. This chain joins TRBV27 and TRBJ2-7, with 9 positions matching TRBD1. This CDR3 has 13 residues. With 6 bases clipped from V and 10 bases from J, the junction kept 10 bases outside the gene matches. CDR1 and CDR2 (germline): MNHEY, SMNVEV (reference sequence).

This sequence joins TRBV7-9 and TRBJ1-1; no clear D. Per germline, CDR1 SEHNR and CDR2 FQNEAQ (reference sequence). V was pared by 5 bases and J by 1 base, with 17 bases between. The CDR3 covers 16 residues. The DNA of the CDR3 is TGTGCCAGCAGCCCCGACGGAGCGAGAGGGAACACTGAAGCTTTCTTT. Translated: CASSPDGARGNTEAFF.

With respect to this clonotype: A much larger clone differs from this one at a single base, so this may be a read error. V and J are TRBV7-2 and TRBJ2-7; D gene unclear. CDR1 SGHTA and CDR2 FQGNSA come from the germline V gene. The germline V and J ends were trimmed by 0 bases and 2 bases, with 5 bases remaining between them. This CDR3 is 13 amino acids long. The CDR3 reads CASSLAWAYEQYF. CDR3 coding DNA: TGTGCCAGCAGCTTAGCGTGGGCCTACGAGCAGTACTTC.

The V and J genes are TRBV28 and TRBJ2-4; D is ambiguous. Trimming stripped 5 bases from V and 1 base from J, with 12 bases between. The CDR3 consists of 15 residues. Germline V CDR1 and CDR2: MDHEN, SYDVKM. The chain's CDR3 is CASSTSSVAKNIQYF. DNA for the CDR3: TGTGCCAGCAGTACCTCAAGCGTCGCCAAAAACATTCAGTACTTC.

The J gene is TRBJ2-1, the V gene TRBV28; D perhaps matches TRBD1 (5 bases). This CDR3 spans 15 amino acids. V was trimmed by 6 bases and J by 4 bases, leaving 16 bases between them. Germline V gene lookup returns CDR1 MDHEN and CDR2 SYDVKM. The CDR3 coding sequence is TGTGCCAGCAGACAACCAGGGCTTTCGTACAATGAGCAGTTCTTC. Protein product: CASRQPGLSYNEQFF.

This clonotype was seen more than once but under ten times. V usage is TRBV7-2 and J usage is TRBJ2-1; TRBD2 might be the D (6 bases). Trimming stripped 1 base from V and 10 bases from J, with 11 bases between. The CDR3 has 13 amino acids. Germline V gives CDR1 SGHTA, CDR2 FQGNSA. CDR3 nucleotides: TGTGCCAGCAGCTTAGAACGGCTAGCGGAGCAGTTCTTC. Amino acids: CASSLERLAEQFF.

The genes are TRBV5-5 and TRBJ2-1; tentative D call: TRBD1 (6 bases). The CDR3 sequence is 16 residues long. Between the trimmed V and J ends, which lost 4 bases and 5 bases, there was a span of 19 bases. The V gene's germline CDR1 is SGHKS and CDR2 YYEKEE (reference sequence). CDR3 sequence reads: CASSAQGQVFDNEQFF. DNA of the CDR3: TGTGCCAGCAGCGCTCAGGGGCAGGTTTTTGACAATGAGCAGTTCTTC.

This clonotype was recorded a few times. The chain is built from TRBV6-2 or TRBV6-3 and TRBJ1-1; D is perhaps TRBD1 (5 bases). This CDR3 spans 14 amino acids. Trimming left V 5 bases short and J 2 bases short, with 12 bases between. CDR1 is MNHEY and CDR2 is SVGEGT in the germline V gene. This chain's CDR3 is CASSGGLFNTEAFF. DNA of the CDR3: TGTGCCAGCAGTGGGGGACTCTTCAACACTGAAGCTTTCTTT.

Concerning this clonotype: At one end, the junction sequence differs from germline, possibly due to a read error. This CDR3 is CSATHEGRRAASF. The CDR3 DNA reads as TGCAGTGCTACCCATGAGGGCCGGAGGGCAGCTTCCTTT. J is TRBJ1-1 and V is TRBV20-1; D gene unclear. The CDR3 is 13 residues long. The V gene's germline CDR1 is DFQATT and CDR2 SNEGSKA (reference sequence).

The J gene is TRBJ1-4, the V gene TRBV7-2, with D maybe TRBD1 (5 bases). Looked up from germline, CDR1 is SGHTA and CDR2 is FQGNSA. CDR3 length: 16 amino acids. Trimming cost V 4 bases and J 4 bases, with 16 bases left between them. In DNA form, the CDR3 reads TGTGCCAGCAGCTCGAGCCGAGGGACTGTTAATGAAAAACTGTTTTTT. Protein product: CASSSSRGTVNEKLFF.

V is TRBV5-1 and J is TRBJ2-5, with no clear D. V lost 1 base and J 2 bases, leaving 9 bases between the germline ends. The CDR3 is 14 residues long. Germline V gene lookup returns CDR1 SGHRS and CDR2 YFSETQ. CDR3 region: CASSLSANQETQYF. The CDR3 DNA follows: TGCGCCAGCAGCTTGAGCGCGAATCAAGAGACCCAGTACTTC.

The chain has TRBV3-1 and TRBJ2-7; D could derive from TRBD1 or TRBD2 (5 bases each). This CDR3 contains 19 residues. Trimming left V 1 base short and J 2 bases short, with 24 bases between. CDR1 LGHDT and CDR2 YNNKEL come from the germline V gene (reference sequence). The CDR3 sequence is CASSQGPGLAPRTPYEQYF. The CDR3 nucleotides read TGTGCCAGCAGCCAAGGGCCAGGGCTAGCACCCCGTACACCCTACGAGCAGTACTTC.

In its sample, this clonotype was seen many times. This sequence joins TRBV3-1 and TRBJ2-4; D ambiguous. V was trimmed by 8 bases and J by 0 bases, leaving 11 bases between them. The length of the CDR3 is 14 residues. Germline assignment: CDR1 LGHDT and CDR2 YNNKEL (reference sequence). The CDR3 sequence: CASGDRTAKNIQYF. CDR3 sequence (DNA): TGTGCCAGCGGCGACCGAACAGCCAAAAACATTCAGTACTTC.

This clonotype was seen a few times. The gene calls are TRBV7-2 and TRBJ2-6; 8 bases match TRBD2. Germline values: CDR1 SGHTA, CDR2 FQGNSA. The CDR3 spans 15 residues. V lost 4 bases and J lost 4; bases outside the gene matches: 3. The CDR3 loop reads CASSSAGGGANVLTF. The CDR3 coding sequence is TGTGCCAGCAGCTCCGCGGGGGGAGGGGCCAACGTCCTGACTTTC.

The rearrangement uses TRBV7-2 and TRBJ2-5, with 7 positions matching TRBD2. From germline, CDR1 is SGHTA and CDR2 FQGNSA. J lost 5 bases, V lost 3 bases, and 15 bases had no gene match. This CDR3 is built from 17 residues. DNA of the CDR3: TGTGCCAGCAGCTTCGCGGTCCCTAGCGGTACTGACGAGACCCAGTACTTC. It is translated as CASSFAVPSGTDETQYF.

The V gene is TRBV28, the J gene TRBJ2-5; TRBD2 matches at 11 bases. The germline CDR1 and CDR2 sequences are MDHEN and SYDVKM. This CDR3 has 17 amino acids. The V and J ends lost 2 bases and 4 bases, in that order; junction bases with no gene match: 9. The CDR3 is CASSLKLAGVVGETQYF. The CDR3 DNA is TGTGCCAGCAGTTTAAAACTAGCGGGAGTGGTGGGAGAGACCCAGTACTTC. The full variable domain, rest sourced from reference TRBV28 and TRBJ2-5, is DVKVTQSSRYLVKRTGEKVFLECVQDMDHENMFWYRQDPGLGLRLIYFSYDVKMKEKGDIPEGYSVSREKKERFSLILESASTNQTSMYLCASSLKLAGVVGETQYFGPGTRLLVL.

The rearrangement uses TRBV15 and TRBJ2-3, with a tentative D call TRBD2 (6 bases). In germline, CDR1 is LNHNV, CDR2 YYDKDF (reference sequence). This CDR3 is built from 16 residues. V lost 3 bases and J lost 3, with 16 bases in between. CDR3 sequence (DNA): TGTGCCACCAGCAGCGCCCTCGGGGGAGGAACAGATACGCAGTATTTT. It codes for CATSSALGGGTDTQYF. Together with reference TRBV15 and TRBJ2-3, the CDR3 gives the full variable domain: DAMVIQNPRYQVTQFGKPVTLSCSQTLNHNVMYWYQQKSSQAPKLLFHYYDKDFNNEADTPDNFQSRRPNTSFCFLDIRSPGLGDTAMYLCATSSALGGGTDTQYFGPGTRLTVL.